These 13 T cell receptor beta chains originate from one sample sequenced in a study of lymphopenia after photon versus proton radiotherapy. Some clones are missing from TCRdb's copy, which holds only in-frame ones; the method was immunoSEQ multiplex PCR. The data contain 7,000 to 8,500 clones, 90% to 95% of them singletons. The source was peripheral blood, collected from a patient treated with photon-based radiotherapy. These receptors were collected from a woman between 50 and 59 years old with cholangiocarcinoma.

The chain links TRBV7-2 to TRBJ2-7; possible D gene TRBD2, 6 bases. This CDR3 has 16 residues. V lost 2 bases and J 1 base, leaving 15 bases between the germline ends. The V gene's germline CDR1 is SGHTA and CDR2 FQGNSA. The CDR3 coding sequence is TGTGCCAGCAGCTTATTGGGCGGGACGCTGTCCTACGAGCAGTACTTC. Protein product: CASSLLGGTLSYEQYF.

The chain recombines TRBV7-9 with TRBJ1-5; D unresolved. The germline V gene has CDR1 SEHNR and CDR2 FQNEAQ (reference sequence). The CDR3 covers 13 residues. Between the trimmed V and J ends, which lost 3 bases and 5 bases, there was a span of 8 bases. This CDR3 is CASSLRLDQPQHF. The CDR3 DNA sequence: TGTGCCAGCAGCTTGCGGCTGGATCAGCCCCAGCATTTT. Complete variable domain (other parts from reference TRBV7-9 and TRBJ1-5): DTGVSQNPRHKITKRGQNVTFRCDPISEHNRLYWYRQTLGQGPEFLTYFQNEAQLEKSRLLSDRFSAERPKGSFSTLEIQRTEQGDSAMYLCASSLRLDQPQHFGDGTRLSIL.

The CDR3 DNA sequence: TGTGCCTGGAAGGTCAGCTCCTATAATTCACCCCTCCACTTT. Protein product: CAWKVSSYNSPLHF. This chain joins TRBV30 and TRBJ1-6; unclear D gene. V shed 4 bases and J shed 0 bases, with 7 bases lying between them. The CDR3 is made up of 14 amino acids. From germline, CDR1 is GTSNPN and CDR2 SVGIG (reference sequence).

The chain carries TRBV10-3 and TRBJ1-6, with unresolved D. Germline V gene sequence: CDR1 ENHRY, CDR2 SYGVKD. The CDR3 has 12 amino acids. Trimming took off 6 bases at V and 12 bases at J, with 12 bases between the two ends. As DNA, the CDR3 is TGTGCCATCAGCGGACTGGGCAAACCCCTCCACTTT. Protein product: CAISGLGKPLHF.

V and J are TRBV11-2 and TRBJ2-1, with 7 bases identical to TRBD2. The trim removed 0 bases at V and 8 bases at J, leaving 7 bases unmatched. CDR1 is SGHAT and CDR2 is FQNNGV in the germline V gene. The CDR3 totals 15 residues. The CDR3 bases are TGTGCCAGCAGCTTAGATCGGGGGAGGGTCCATGAGCAGTTCTTC. It yields the protein CASSLDRGRVHEQFF.

The chain recombines TRBV7-9 with TRBJ2-2, with D unclear. V was pared by 2 bases and J by 5 bases, with 21 bases between. The CDR3 has 18 residues. Germline V CDR1 and CDR2: SEHNR, FQNEAQ (reference sequence). The CDR3 loop reads CASSLSEADGSLTGELFF. The CDR3, as DNA: TGTGCCAGCAGCTTATCTGAGGCGGATGGGTCGCTAACCGGGGAGCTGTTTTTT.

The rearrangement links TRBV9 to TRBJ2-2; TRBD2 matches at 8 bases. CDR1 is SGDLS and CDR2 is YYNGEE in the germline V gene. The CDR3 runs 16 residues. With 2 bases clipped from V and 0 bases from J, the junction kept 3 bases outside the gene matches. The CDR3 DNA follows: TGTGCCAGCAGCGTCGGGGGGGCTGCGAACACCGGGGAGCTGTTTTTT. This codes for CASSVGGAANTGELFF.

This chain connects TRBV19 to TRBJ1-1; D gene ambiguous. The CDR3 totals 15 residues. Germline CDR1 LNHDA, CDR2 SQIVND (reference sequence). V lost 3 bases and J 6 bases, leaving 17 bases between the germline ends. The CDR3 here is CASSIFRLGLAEAFF. The DNA for the CDR3 is TGTGCCAGTAGTATTTTCCGCTTGGGCCTAGCTGAAGCTTTCTTT.

The chain carries TRBV7-8 and TRBJ2-7; D not certain. Germline values: CDR1 SGHVS, CDR2 FQNEAQ. Trimming left V 1 base short and J 3 bases short, with 13 bases between. The CDR3 runs 15 residues. The DNA for the CDR3 is TGTGCCAGCAGCTTAGAAGGGATGCCGAACTACGAGCAGTACTTC. It specifies CASSLEGMPNYEQYF.

This clone has just one count. The chain combines TRBV4-1 with TRBJ1-1; D remains unclear. The CDR3 loop spans 16 amino acids. With 4 bases removed from V and 1 base from J, the gap between germline ends came to 16 bases. The germline CDR1 and CDR2 sequences are MGHRA and YSYEKL. The CDR3 is CASSPKYRAGNTEAFF. DNA for the CDR3: TGCGCCAGCAGCCCGAAATATAGAGCGGGGAACACTGAAGCTTTCTTT.

V is TRBV25-1 and J is TRBJ1-2, with D hard to call. The CDR3 runs to 10 residues. V dropped 4 bases and J dropped 6 bases, with 3 bases sitting between them. The germline CDR1 and CDR2 sequences are MGHDK and SYGVNS. This CDR3 is CASSAHGYTF. The DNA for the CDR3 is TGTGCCAGCAGTGCCCATGGCTACACCTTC.

This clone was counted a single time. The V call is TRBV4-3, the J call TRBJ1-2; possible D gene TRBD1, 5 bases. The CDR3 has 17 residues. The germline CDR1 and CDR2 sequences are LGHNA and YSLEER. V lost 0 bases and J 8 bases, leaving 22 bases between the germline ends. DNA of the CDR3: TGCGCCAGCAGCCAAGATGGGGGGTGGTCGGGGATGGTCGGCTACACCTTC. Amino acid sequence: CASSQDGGWSGMVGYTF.

The chain has TRBV29-1 and TRBJ1-1; TRBD1 might be the D (5 bases). Germline CDR1 is SQVTM and CDR2 is ANQGSEA. This CDR3 has 11 amino acids. The ends were cut back, 4 bases at V and 6 bases at J, with 9 bases in the middle. The CDR3 nucleotides read TGCAGCGTTGTTTCGGGGGCTGAAGCTTTCTTT. Its protein product is CSVVSGAEAFF. Full variable domain (rest looked up from reference TRBV29-1 and TRBJ1-1): SAVISQKPSRDICQRGTSLTIQCQVDSQVTMMFWYRQQPGQSLTLIATANQGSEATYESGFVIDKFPISRPNLTFSTLTVSNMSPEDSSIYLCSVVSGAEAFFGQGTRLTVV.